The 11 T cell receptor beta chains in this list originate from one sample, sequenced in a study of beta chain features in type 1 diabetes. No antigen has been identified for these receptors. Isolated RNA was reverse transcribed in full, so expressed TCRB transcripts were sequenced. Data came from immunoSEQ multiplex PCR; TCRdb stores just in-frame clones and leaves some out. Here the sample spans around 100,000 clones, under 30% being singletons. Overall study findings and caveats: In all four CD4+ subsets, TCRB CDR3 length was significantly, moderately reduced in type 1 diabetes.

Sequenced material: central memory CD4+ T cells from blood. Every receptor here comes from a woman in her late teens or twenties with type 1 diabetes.

The chain joins TRBV28 to TRBJ1-5; TRBD1 matches at 9 bases. V lost 7 bases to trimming and J lost 5 bases; unmatched junction nucleotides: 6. The CDR3 consists of 14 residues. Per germline, CDR1 MDHEN and CDR2 SYDVKM. The CDR3 DNA reads TGTGCCAGCATACCGGGACAGGGTTATCAGCCCCAGCATTTT. It specifies CASIPGQGYQPQHF. Complete variable domain (other parts from reference TRBV28 and TRBJ1-5): DVKVTQSSRYLVKRTGEKVFLECVQDMDHENMFWYRQDPGLGLRLIYFSYDVKMKEKGDIPEGYSVSREKKERFSLILESASTNQTSMYLCASIPGQGYQPQHFGDGTRLSIL.

This sequence joins TRBV12-1 and TRBJ2-7; the table assigns TRBD2, which was not confirmed against the DNA. TRBV12-1 is a pseudogene. The CDR3 totals 14 residues. The CDR3 spells CASGSWRESYEQYF. CDR3 DNA sequence: TGTGCCAGCGGGTCGTGGCGGGAGTCCTACGAGCAGTACTTC.

The rearrangement uses TRBV10-3 and TRBJ2-7; 11 bases match TRBD2. The germline gives CDR1 ENHRY, CDR2 SYGVKD. This CDR3 has 15 residues. Trimming at V came to 5 bases and at J to 2 bases, leaving 5 bases not matched to a gene. DNA of the CDR3: TGTGCCATCAGTTCCGGGACTAGCGGCACCTACGAGCAGTACGTC. It translates to CAISSGTSGTYEQYV.

This sequence joins TRBV7-9 and TRBJ2-1; the D gene is possibly TRBD2 (6 bases). This CDR3 has 16 residues. The ends were cut back, 0 bases at V and 9 bases at J, with 18 bases in the middle. Germline CDR1 reads SEHNR; CDR2 reads FQNEAQ (reference sequence). CDR3: CASSLARGVRRVEQFF. The DNA for the CDR3 is TGTGCCAGCAGCTTAGCACGAGGGGTTCGGAGGGTTGAGCAGTTCTTC.

As to this clone: Other DNA sequences from this sample encode an identical CDR3 as well. This chain joins TRBV2 and TRBJ2-2, with 9 bases identical to TRBD2. Germline V gene sequence: CDR1 SNHLY, CDR2 FYNNEI. J gave up 1 base and V 6 bases, and 3 bases lay outside the gene matches. This CDR3 spans 15 amino acids. The CDR3 DNA is TGTGCCAGCAGCCTAGCGGGGTTGAACACCGGGGAGCTGTTTTTT. Translated: CASSLAGLNTGELFF.

The chain has TRBV27 and TRBJ2-4, with D possibly TRBD2 on 7 matching bases. This CDR3 comprises 17 residues. The V end lost 5 bases, the J end lost 0 bases, and 17 bases lay between the germline ends. CDR1 MNHEY and CDR2 SMNVEV come from the germline V gene (reference sequence). DNA for the CDR3: TGTGCCAGCAGTCCCGGACTAGGGGGAATAGCCAAAAACATTCAGTACTTC. Translated: CASSPGLGGIAKNIQYF.

V usage is TRBV6-1 and J usage is TRBJ1-1; D ambiguous. Germline CDR1 and CDR2: MNHNS and SASEGT. CDR3 length: 13 amino acids. V was shortened by 1 base and J by 7 bases, with 10 bases between the two germline ends. The CDR3 protein is CASSEVLQFEAFF. The DNA for the CDR3 is TGTGCCAGCAGTGAAGTTTTGCAGTTTGAAGCTTTCTTT.

This clone was seen a few times. At the DNA level, this CDR3 is encoded by other sequences in the same sample as well. The chain joins TRBV5-1 to TRBJ2-1; 7 nucleotides agree with TRBD2. The CDR3 is 15 residues long. CDR1 and CDR2 from the germline V gene are SGHRS and YFSETQ. Trimming at V came to 2 bases and at J to 0 bases, leaving 2 bases not matched to a gene. CDR3 residues: CASSFLADSYNEQFF. The DNA of the CDR3 is TGCGCCAGCAGCTTCCTAGCGGACTCCTACAATGAGCAGTTCTTC. Filled out from reference TRBV5-1 and TRBJ2-1, the complete variable domain reads KAGVTQTPRYLIKTRGQQVTLSCSPISGHRSVSWYQQTPGQGLQFLFEYFSETQRNKGNFPGRFSGRQFSNSRSEMNVSTLELGDSALYLCASSFLADSYNEQFFGPGTRLTVL.

The sample holds a few counts of this clone. The chain is built from TRBV29-1 and TRBJ1-1; 8 nucleotides line up with TRBD1. The CDR3 loop spans 15 amino acids. The V gene's germline CDR1 is SQVTM and CDR2 ANQGSEA. V shed 6 bases, J shed 0 bases, and the junction held 9 bases outside the gene matches. Here the CDR3 reads CSVTGQGGVNTEAFF. Written as DNA, the CDR3 is TGCAGCGTCACCGGACAGGGAGGGGTGAACACTGAAGCTTTCTTT. Full variable domain (remainder filled in from reference TRBV29-1 and TRBJ1-1): SAVISQKPSRDICQRGTSLTIQCQVDSQVTMMFWYRQQPGQSLTLIATANQGSEATYESGFVIDKFPISRPNLTFSTLTVSNMSPEDSSIYLCSVTGQGGVNTEAFFGQGTRLTVV.

The chain recombines TRBV11-2 with TRBJ2-5, with 9 bases lining up with TRBD1. V lost 8 bases and J lost 4; bases outside the gene matches: 5. Germline CDR1 SGHAT, CDR2 FQNNGV. CDR3 length: 13 residues. CDR3 DNA: TGTGCCAGCGTACAGGGGGCTTTAGAGACCCAGTACTTC. Its protein is CASVQGALETQYF.

The J gene is TRBJ1-1, the V gene TRBV29-1; 9 nucleotides match TRBD1. Germline V gene data show CDR1 as SQVTM and CDR2 as ANQGSEA. The CDR3 has 13 amino acids. The CDR3 sequence: CSALDRGNTEAFF. For the CDR3, the DNA is TGCAGTGCCCTGGACAGGGGGAACACTGAAGCTTTCTTT. Full variable domain (missing parts from reference TRBV29-1 and TRBJ1-1): SAVISQKPSRDICQRGTSLTIQCQVDSQVTMMFWYRQQPGQSLTLIATANQGSEATYESGFVIDKFPISRPNLTFSTLTVSNMSPEDSSIYLCSALDRGNTEAFFGQGTRLTVV.